The 13 T cell receptor beta chains in this list originate from one sample, sequenced in a study of blood T cells in healthy people across ages. Primed by a sample-barcoded 5' primer and a J-beta primer mix, a second PCR proceeded for about 7 to 11 cycles. TCRdb re-derived calls from the 5' RACE reads in MiXCR, one entry per CDR3 protein. This table holds roughly 800,000 distinct CDR3 sequences, roughly 50% found once. The sample comprised blood. The receptors originated from a man aged 25 to 40 in good health.

J is TRBJ2-5 and V is TRBV21-1; the table's D call of TRBD2 was not tested on the DNA. The J call is doubtful: the DNA matches TRBJ2-7 better. TRBV21-1 is designated a pseudogene. This CDR3 has 16 residues. The CDR3 DNA sequence: TGTGCCAGCAGCAAAGTCCAGGGACTAGCGGTCCACGAGCAGTACTTC. Encoded protein: CASSKVQGLAVHEQYF.

This sequence joins TRBV7-2 and TRBJ2-5, with 10 bases lining up with TRBD2. Germline CDR1 SGHTA, CDR2 FQGNSA. Trimming cost V 5 bases and J 5 bases; bases outside gene matches: 8. The CDR3 extends over 15 amino acids. The CDR3 DNA is TGTGCCAGCAGCGGAAGCGGGGGGGTTCTGGAGACCCAGTACTTC. This sequence encodes CASSGSGGVLETQYF.

V usage is TRBV20-1 and J usage is TRBJ1-5; TRBD1 matches at 11 bases. V lost 0 bases and J lost 5; bases outside the gene matches: 6. Germline CDR1 DFQATT, CDR2 SNEGSKA (reference sequence). The CDR3 length is 16 residues. In DNA, the CDR3 is TGCAGTGCTAGAGATACCGGGACAGGGGGGGATCAGCCCCAGCATTTT. Protein sequence: CSARDTGTGGDQPQHF.

Regarding this clonotype: The junction departs from germline at one end; a sequencing error may be responsible. V and J are TRBV20-1 and TRBJ2-7; D is uncertain. The CDR3 runs 16 residues. The germline CDR1 and CDR2 sequences are DFQATT and SNEGSKA (reference sequence). CDR3 DNA: TGCAGTGCTCATTCCTTAAGTAGACCAAGCTCCGACGAGCAGTACTTC. As protein: CSAHSLSRPSSDEQYF.

The V and J genes are TRBV6-1 and TRBJ2-7, with D possibly matching TRBD2 (5 bases). Trimming took off 0 bases at V and 7 bases at J, with 13 bases between the two ends. Per germline, CDR1 MNHNS and CDR2 SASEGT. This CDR3 spans 14 amino acids. CDR3 sequence (DNA): TGTGCCAGCAGTGAAGCAGGACTTCTCCCAGAGCAGTACTTC. As protein: CASSEAGLLPEQYF.

The J gene is TRBJ1-1, the V gene TRBV7-2; TRBD1 matches 12 bases. CDR1 SGHTA and CDR2 FQGNSA come from the germline V gene. After removal of 1 base from V and 10 bases from J, the junction contained 10 bases not matched to a gene. CDR3 length: 16 residues. CDR3 loop: CASSLEARDRGRGAFF. The CDR3 nucleotides are TGTGCCAGCAGCTTAGAGGCGCGGGACAGGGGGCGAGGAGCTTTCTTT.

The chain links TRBV5-1 to TRBJ2-7, with 9 bases that match TRBD1. From germline, CDR1 is SGHRS and CDR2 YFSETQ. This CDR3 comprises 13 residues. V was pared by 7 bases and J by 3 bases, with 5 bases of the junction left unmatched. The CDR3 sequence: CASGTGNSYEQYF. The CDR3 bases are TGCGCCAGCGGGACAGGGAACAGCTACGAGCAGTACTTC.

This rearrangement joins TRBV10-3 to TRBJ2-3, with D tentatively TRBD1 or TRBD2 (6 bases each). This CDR3 spans 14 amino acids. V was shortened by 11 bases and J by 2 bases, with 17 bases between the two germline ends. Germline values: CDR1 ENHRY, CDR2 SYGVKD. The CDR3 sequence is CASEGGGLTDTQYF. The CDR3 DNA reads as TGTGCCTCAGAGGGGGGTGGGCTCACAGATACGCAGTATTTT.

In its sample, this clonotype was seen a few times. The rearrangement uses TRBV6-6 and TRBJ2-7; D could derive from TRBD1 or TRBD2 (5 bases each). Trimming shortened V by 4 bases and J by 2 bases, and 9 bases separated the two germline ends. The CDR3 sequence is 13 residues long. Germline assignment: CDR1 MNHNY and CDR2 SVGAGI (reference sequence). Written as DNA, the CDR3 is TGTGCCAGCAGTTCGGGACCTCCCTACGAGCAGTACTTC. This gives the protein CASSSGPPYEQYF.

This clonotype was counted only a few times. The J gene is TRBJ2-5, the V gene TRBV20-1, with D tentatively TRBD1 (5 bases). Germline lookup yields CDR1 DFQATT and CDR2 SNEGSKA (reference sequence). V lost 5 bases and J lost 5, with 9 bases in between. This CDR3 is built from 11 residues. The DNA for the CDR3 is TGCAGTGCTTCAGGGTTTGAGACCCAGTACTTC. Protein product: CSASGFETQYF.

This clonotype was counted a few times. The rearrangement uses TRBV12-3 or TRBV12-4 and TRBJ2-5; D is uncertain. The CDR3 totals 11 residues. The V end lost 4 bases, the J end lost 11 bases, and 11 bases lay between the germline ends. The CDR3 region has the DNA TGTGCCAGCAGTTCTTACTCGGAGCAGTACTTC. Residues: CASSSYSEQYF.

The chain carries TRBV20-1 and TRBJ1-6; perhaps TRBD1 as D (5 bases). Trimming cost V 3 bases and J 5 bases, with 14 bases left between them. The germline V gene has CDR1 DFQATT and CDR2 SNEGSKA (reference sequence). CDR3 length equals 15 residues. The CDR3 DNA reads as TGCAGTGCTAGCCAGGGAGCGCTCCATAATTCACCCCTCCACTTT. Protein sequence: CSASQGALHNSPLHF.

V gene TRBV25-1 combines with J gene TRBJ1-6, with 8 nucleotides matching TRBD1. CDR3 length: 15 residues. Germline trimming cut 1 base from V and 7 bases from J; bases unmatched to any gene: 3. Germline CDR1 MGHDK, CDR2 SYGVNS. The CDR3 region has the DNA TGTGCCAGCAGTGAATCGGACAGGGAGAATTCACCCCTCCACTTT. Its protein is CASSESDRENSPLHF.